This T cell receptor (beta chain) was recovered during a study of blood T cell repertoires in COVID-19. Original processing methods: Reference gene primer amplification in the assay estimated nucleated cell counts. Profiled with immunoSEQ multiplex PCR; TCRdb holds only in-frame clones, not every one. V, J and clone size derive from that table, while D and trimming were established from the DNA sequence. Of fewer than 450,000 clones in the sample, about 90% were seen once. CDR1 and CDR2 from the germline V gene are MGHRA and YSYEKL. Trimming cost V 1 base and J 4 bases, with 11 bases left between them. The CDR3 totals 15 residues. Donors of Cohort 3 who recovered were those that had two negative PCRs, clearance, or symptom resolution.

The chain links TRBV4-1 to TRBJ1-5; D gene uncertain. The sequence was obtained from a man between 18 and 29 years old who had recovered from COVID-19. Material: PBMCs or T cells enriched from blood (not recorded which). CDR3 in amino acids: CASSQGRLINQPQHF. CDR3 nucleotide sequence: TGCGCCAGCAGCCAAGGGCGACTGATAAATCAGCCCCAGCATTTT.